This paragraph reports one T cell receptor beta chain. Its matching antigen is unknown. The data derive from a study of T cells expressing NK-cell markers. The CDR3 length is 13 residues. CDR1 is MDHEN and CDR2 is SYDVKM in the germline V gene. For TCR beta, cDNA was produced by 5'RACE template switching with UMIs. TCRdb derives one entry per CDR3 protein from the 5' RACE reads, leaving out DNA. Its table records 500,000 to 700,000 distinct CDR3 sequences. General study points: In several donors, dominant clonotypes made up about 25-65% of CD3+CD56-NKG2C+ cells. Dominant NKG2C+ clonotype frequencies of about 1.0-8% of CD8+ T cells were measured in six or seven donors. Uncertainty persisted over the HCMV specificity of expanded NKG2C+ T cell clones.

The J gene is TRBJ2-7, the V gene TRBV28; without DNA, the TCRdb call of TRBD1 cannot be checked. The sequence came from a man between 18 and 35 years old in good health. Sample: blood T cells: a sorted CD56 or NKG2C T cell subset, CD4+ or CD8+ T cells, or bulk PBMC T cells (not recorded which). CDR3 residues: CASSLQGSYEQYF. Variable domain in full (rest from reference TRBV28 and TRBJ2-7): DVKVTQSSRYLVKRTGEKVFLECVQDMDHENMFWYRQDPGLGLRLIYFSYDVKMKEKGDIPEGYSVSREKKERFSLILESASTNQTSMYLCASSLQGSYEQYFGPGTRLTVT.